Below, 20 T cell receptor beta chains from the same sample are listed, as sequenced in a study of T cell responses to AZD1222 COVID-19 vaccine. TCRdb's table, derived via immunoSEQ multiplex PCR, lists solely in-frame clones and lacks some. The sample has about 130,000 clones, over 85% seen once. Sequencing used peripheral blood, obtained on day 0 of AZD1222 vaccination. Source of these receptors: an adult in good health.

The chain combines TRBV5-1 with TRBJ1-6, with D unresolved. The CDR3 contains 14 residues. Per germline, CDR1 SGHRS and CDR2 YFSETQ. V shed 7 bases and J shed 7 bases, with 15 bases lying between them. The CDR3 protein is CASGSDGTNSPLHF. CDR3 coding DNA: TGCGCCAGCGGTTCGGACGGAACGAATTCACCCCTCCACTTT.

The V and J genes are TRBV6-1 and TRBJ1-2, with D possibly matching TRBD1 (5 bases). The CDR3 has 16 amino acids. V was pared by 4 bases and J by 7 bases, with 22 bases between. CDR1 and CDR2 (germline): MNHNS, SASEGT. CDR3 protein: CASSGRGAKVYLGYTF. The CDR3 nucleotides read TGTGCCAGCAGTGGACGAGGGGCGAAAGTATATCTTGGCTACACCTTC.

In its sample, this clone was seen once. The J gene is TRBJ1-1, the V gene TRBV5-1; D possibly corresponds to TRBD1 (6 bases). Trimming took off 4 bases at V and 0 bases at J, with 13 bases between the two ends. The CDR3 is 15 residues long. Looked up from germline, CDR1 is SGHRS and CDR2 is YFSETQ. In nucleotides, the CDR3 is TGCGCCAGCAGCCCCAGGACAGAAATGAACACTGAAGCTTTCTTT. This sequence encodes CASSPRTEMNTEAFF.

V and J are TRBV4-3 and TRBJ2-7; D is perhaps TRBD2 (6 bases). V lost 4 bases to trimming and J lost 8 bases, with 12 bases between them. This CDR3 is built from 12 residues. Germline V gene lookup returns CDR1 LGHNA and CDR2 YSLEER. For the CDR3, the DNA is TGCGCCAGCAGCCGAGGGCGGGGCAAGCAGTACTTC. It yields the protein CASSRGRGKQYF.

This chain uses TRBV19 with TRBJ2-7; 9 bases align to TRBD1. After removal of 4 bases from V and 5 bases from J, the junction contained 15 bases not matched to a gene. The CDR3 contains 17 residues. CDR1 and CDR2 (germline): LNHDA, SQIVND (reference sequence). The CDR3 DNA is TGTGCCAGTAGTACCCCTTTCCGGGACAGGGATCCCCACGAGCAGTACTTC. Its translation: CASSTPFRDRDPHEQYF. Filled out from reference TRBV19 and TRBJ2-7, the complete variable domain reads DGGITQSPKYLFRKEGQNVTLSCEQNLNHDAMYWYRQDPGQGLRLIYYSQIVNDFQKGDIAEGYSVSREKKESFPLTVTSAQKNPTAFYLCASSTPFRDRDPHEQYFGPGTRLTVT.

With respect to this clone: Other DNA sequences within the sample encode an identical CDR3. The chain recombines TRBV5-4 with TRBJ2-5, with D hard to call. Germline CDR1 is SGHNT and CDR2 is YYREEE (reference sequence). V was trimmed by 0 bases and J by 5 bases, leaving 5 bases between them. CDR3 length equals 12 residues. As DNA, the CDR3 is TGTGCCAGCAGCTTGGTTCAGGAGACCCAGTACTTC. Its translation: CASSLVQETQYF.

Concerning this clone: The same CDR3 can be traced to other DNA sequences in this sample. The chain joins TRBV5-1 to TRBJ1-5; 7 nucleotides line up with TRBD1. Trimming removed 0 bases from V and 4 bases from J; junction bases left unmatched: 1. The CDR3 extends over 14 amino acids. Germline CDR1 reads SGHRS; CDR2 reads YFSETQ. The CDR3 spells CASSLGDRNQPQHF. The CDR3 DNA reads as TGCGCCAGCAGCTTGGGGGACAGAAATCAGCCCCAGCATTTT. Complete variable domain (other parts from reference TRBV5-1 and TRBJ1-5): KAGVTQTPRYLIKTRGQQVTLSCSPISGHRSVSWYQQTPGQGLQFLFEYFSETQRNKGNFPGRFSGRQFSNSRSEMNVSTLELGDSALYLCASSLGDRNQPQHFGDGTRLSIL.

The V and J genes are TRBV6-5 and TRBJ2-1, with TRBD2 identical over 8 bases. Germline CDR1 and CDR2: MNHEY and SVGAGI. Trimming at V came to 5 bases and at J to 12 bases, leaving 12 bases not matched to a gene. This CDR3 comprises 14 residues. CDR3 amino acids: CASSPSGGETGQFF. The CDR3 coding sequence is TGTGCCAGCAGTCCGAGCGGGGGAGAGACAGGGCAGTTCTTC.

The chain joins TRBV5-1 to TRBJ2-5, with 8 bases fitting TRBD1. The V gene end was trimmed by 4 bases and the J gene end by 4 bases; junction bases not matched to a gene: 9. CDR1 is SGHRS and CDR2 is YFSETQ in the germline V gene. CDR3 length equals 15 residues. This CDR3 reads CASSKMVQGAETQYF. CDR3 nucleotide sequence: TGCGCCAGCAGCAAAATGGTGCAGGGGGCAGAGACCCAGTACTTC.

The chain combines TRBV6-1 with TRBJ1-1; 7 bases are a match to TRBD1. The V gene end was trimmed by 3 bases and the J gene end by 3 bases; junction bases not matched to a gene: 7. The germline V gene has CDR1 MNHNS and CDR2 SASEGT. The length of the CDR3 is 15 residues. CDR3 region: CASSDRGSQDTEAFF. The CDR3 region has the DNA TGTGCCAGCAGTGACAGGGGGTCTCAAGACACTGAAGCTTTCTTT.

This clone was seen just once. This sequence joins TRBV4-2 and TRBJ2-7; D not certain. Germline CDR1 is LGHNA and CDR2 is YNFKEQ. The CDR3 is 13 residues long. Deletions cut 2 bases from V and 2 bases from J, with 7 bases between. CDR3 protein: CASSQRLTYEQYF. CDR3 nucleotide sequence: TGTGCCAGCAGCCAACGGCTCACCTACGAGCAGTACTTC.

The V call is TRBV24-1, the J call TRBJ2-1; possibly TRBD2 for D (6 bases). Trimming removed 1 base from V and 6 bases from J, with 15 bases in between. The CDR3 is made up of 16 amino acids. From germline, CDR1 is KGHDR and CDR2 SFDVKD. CDR3 sequence reads: CATSDFSLGAGNEQFF. DNA for the CDR3: TGTGCCACCAGTGATTTTTCCCTGGGAGCGGGCAATGAGCAGTTCTTC.

V gene TRBV2 combines with J gene TRBJ1-2; 10 bases align to TRBD1. Trimming cost V 6 bases and J 0 bases; bases outside gene matches: 4. Germline loops: CDR1 SNHLY, CDR2 FYNNEI. The CDR3 runs 15 residues. CDR3 coding DNA: TGTGCCAGCAGCCTTGGACAGGGGGCTAACTATGGCTACACCTTC. This sequence encodes CASSLGQGANYGYTF.

Written as DNA, the CDR3 is TGTGCCAGCAGTTCCAGAGAACAGGGGACCTACGAGCAGTACTTC. Translating it yields CASSSREQGTYEQYF. The chain recombines TRBV6-6 with TRBJ2-7, with 7 nucleotides matching TRBD1. This CDR3 spans 15 amino acids. V was clipped by 4 bases and J by 2 bases; unmatched bases: 8. Germline V gene lookup returns CDR1 MNHNY and CDR2 SVGAGI (reference sequence).

The rearrangement uses TRBV4-2 and TRBJ2-7, with 7 bases aligning to TRBD2. The ends lost 6 bases at V and 7 bases at J; junction bases unmatched: 15. CDR1 is LGHNA and CDR2 is YNFKEQ in the germline V gene. CDR3 size: 15 residues. The CDR3, as DNA: TGTGCCAGCAGTCTGACGTCGGGGGGAGGACGGGAGCAGTACTTC. This sequence encodes CASSLTSGGGREQYF.

This chain joins TRBV6-5 and TRBJ1-4, with D tentatively TRBD1 (5 bases). With 0 bases removed from V and 8 bases from J, the gap between germline ends came to 13 bases. Germline-derived CDR1 and CDR2 are MNHEY and SVGAGI. The CDR3 covers 15 residues. This chain's CDR3 is CASSYSPRGGEKLFF. In nucleotides, the CDR3 is TGTGCCAGCAGTTACTCACCCCGGGGCGGCGAAAAACTGTTTTTT.

The V gene is TRBV6-6, the J gene TRBJ2-7; D unresolved. V was pared by 6 bases and J by 7 bases, with 10 bases between. This CDR3 is built from 11 residues. Germline assignment: CDR1 MNHNY and CDR2 SVGAGI (reference sequence). The CDR3 reads CASSYNSEQYF. In DNA form, the CDR3 reads TGTGCCAGCAGCTACAACTCGGAGCAGTACTTC.

About this clone itself: The junction departs from germline at one end; a sequencing error may be responsible. V is TRBV23-1 and J is TRBJ2-1; D may be TRBD1 (5 bases). TRBV23-1 is labeled an ORF, and its function is uncertain. The CDR3 spans 14 residues. In DNA, the CDR3 is TGCGCCAGCAGTCACCGATGGGGCTACGATGAGCAGTTCTTC. It encodes CASSHRWGYDEQFF.

The chain employs TRBV5-1 and TRBJ2-5; D not resolved. V lost 0 bases to trimming and J lost 1 base, with 1 base between them. CDR3 length equals 12 residues. Germline assignment: CDR1 SGHRS and CDR2 YFSETQ. CDR3 residues: CASSLAQETQYF. The CDR3 nucleotides read TGCGCCAGCAGCTTGGCCCAAGAGACCCAGTACTTC.

The V call is TRBV27, the J call TRBJ2-7; tentative D call: TRBD2 (6 bases). The germline V and J ends were trimmed by 4 bases and 1 base, with 14 bases remaining between them. From germline, CDR1 is MNHEY and CDR2 SMNVEV (reference sequence). CDR3 size: 15 residues. This CDR3 is CASSSRASESYEQYF. In nucleotides, the CDR3 is TGTGCCAGCAGTTCAAGGGCTAGCGAGTCCTACGAGCAGTACTTC.